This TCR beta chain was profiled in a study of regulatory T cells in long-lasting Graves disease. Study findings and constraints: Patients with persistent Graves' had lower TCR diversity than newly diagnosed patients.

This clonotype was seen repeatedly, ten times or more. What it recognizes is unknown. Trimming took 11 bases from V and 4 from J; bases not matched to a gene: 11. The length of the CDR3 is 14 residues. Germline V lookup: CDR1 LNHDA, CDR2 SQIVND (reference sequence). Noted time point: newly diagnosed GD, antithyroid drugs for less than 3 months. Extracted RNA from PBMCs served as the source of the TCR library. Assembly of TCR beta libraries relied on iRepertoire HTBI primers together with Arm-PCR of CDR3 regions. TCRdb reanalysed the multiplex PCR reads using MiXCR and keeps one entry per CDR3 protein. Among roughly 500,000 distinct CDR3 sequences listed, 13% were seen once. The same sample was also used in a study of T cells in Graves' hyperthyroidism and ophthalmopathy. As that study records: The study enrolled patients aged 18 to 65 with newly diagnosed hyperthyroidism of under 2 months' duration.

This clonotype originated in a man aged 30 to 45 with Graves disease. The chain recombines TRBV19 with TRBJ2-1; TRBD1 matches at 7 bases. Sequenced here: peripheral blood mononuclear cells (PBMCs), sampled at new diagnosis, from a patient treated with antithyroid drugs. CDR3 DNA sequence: TGTGCCGGAATAACAGGGGAAGGTTACAATGAGCAGTTCTTC. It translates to CAGITGEGYNEQFF.